This TCR beta chain was profiled in a study of technical replicates of blood from a handful of donors. Clones were read by immunoSEQ multiplex PCR, and TCRdb kept only the in-frame ones, dropping some. The sample includes under 85,000 clones, about 96% of them seen just once. There are 14 residues in the CDR3. Per germline, CDR1 SGHRS and CDR2 YFSETQ. V lost 2 bases, J lost 2 bases, and 3 bases stayed unmatched. The chain links TRBV5-1 to TRBJ2-7, with 8 nucleotides matching TRBD1. The sample comprised T cells isolated from PBMCs. This TCR was sampled from a human donor in good health. CDR3 sequence reads: CASSLAGGPYEQYF. CDR3 nucleotides: TGCGCCAGCAGCTTAGCAGGGGGCCCCTACGAGCAGTACTTC.